The clone carrying this TCR beta chain was seen many times. The target antigen is unknown. These data originate in a study of regulatory T cells in long-lasting Graves disease. Findings of the study overall: The study found lower TCR diversity in persistent Graves' patients than in newly diagnosed ones. Newly diagnosed patients shared 750 to 1,000 public clonotypes; persistent patients shared some 2,700.

Germline assignment: CDR1 MNHEY and CDR2 SMNVEV (reference sequence). The V end lost 8 bases, the J end lost 2 bases, and 13 bases lay between the germline ends. This CDR3 is built from 14 residues. Noted time point: newly diagnosed GD, antithyroid drugs for less than 3 months. PBMCs were the source of the RNA used for TCR sequencing. CDR3-region Arm-PCR and iRepertoire HTBI primers produced the TCR beta libraries. One entry per CDR3 protein results from TCRdb running MiXCR on the multiplex PCR reads. Found here are roughly 610,000 distinct CDR3 sequences, roughly 16% of them singletons; the top ten hold approximately 12%. The same specimen was also included in a second study, on T cells in Graves' hyperthyroidism and ophthalmopathy. That work states: Lactation, pregnancy, other autoimmune disease or uncontrolled infection excluded patients.

Sequences were derived from peripheral blood mononuclear cells (PBMCs), sampled at new diagnosis, from a patient treated with antithyroid drugs. J is TRBJ2-1 and V is TRBV27, with D maybe TRBD2 (6 bases). This sequence was found in a man younger than 35 with Graves disease. The CDR3 region is CASSAGPTYNEQFF. The CDR3 DNA reads as TGTGCCAGCTCGGCGGGGCCAACCTACAATGAGCAGTTCTTC.